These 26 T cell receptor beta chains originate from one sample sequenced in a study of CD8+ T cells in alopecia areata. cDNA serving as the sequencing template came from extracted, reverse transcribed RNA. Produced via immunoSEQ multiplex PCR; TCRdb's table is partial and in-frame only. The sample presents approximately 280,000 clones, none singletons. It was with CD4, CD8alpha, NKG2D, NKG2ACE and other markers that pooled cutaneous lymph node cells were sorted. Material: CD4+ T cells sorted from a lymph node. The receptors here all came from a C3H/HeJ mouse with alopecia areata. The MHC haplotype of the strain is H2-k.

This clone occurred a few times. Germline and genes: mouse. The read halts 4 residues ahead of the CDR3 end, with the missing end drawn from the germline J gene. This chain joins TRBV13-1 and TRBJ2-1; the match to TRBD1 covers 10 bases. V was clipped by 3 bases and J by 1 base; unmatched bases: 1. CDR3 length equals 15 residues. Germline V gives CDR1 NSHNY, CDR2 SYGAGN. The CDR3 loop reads CASSGQGANYAEQFF. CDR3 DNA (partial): TGTGCCAGCAGTGGACAGGGGGCAAACTATGCT.

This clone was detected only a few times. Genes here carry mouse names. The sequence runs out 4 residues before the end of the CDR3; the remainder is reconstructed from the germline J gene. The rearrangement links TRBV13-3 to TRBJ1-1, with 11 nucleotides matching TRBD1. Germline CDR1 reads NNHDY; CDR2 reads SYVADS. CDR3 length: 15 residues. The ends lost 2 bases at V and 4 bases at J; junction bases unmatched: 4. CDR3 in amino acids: CASSEGQGVGTEVFF. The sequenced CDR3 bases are TGTGCCAGCAGTGAGGGACAGGGGGTCGGCACA.

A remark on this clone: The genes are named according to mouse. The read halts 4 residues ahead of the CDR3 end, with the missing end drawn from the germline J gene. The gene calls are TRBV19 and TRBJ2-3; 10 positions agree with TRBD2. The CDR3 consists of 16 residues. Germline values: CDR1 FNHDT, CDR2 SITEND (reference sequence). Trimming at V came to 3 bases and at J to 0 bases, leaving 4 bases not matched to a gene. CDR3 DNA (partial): TGTGCCAGCAGTAAGGACTGGGGGCCTAGTGCAGAA. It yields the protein CASSKDWGPSAE. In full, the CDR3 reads CASSKDWGPSAETLYF.

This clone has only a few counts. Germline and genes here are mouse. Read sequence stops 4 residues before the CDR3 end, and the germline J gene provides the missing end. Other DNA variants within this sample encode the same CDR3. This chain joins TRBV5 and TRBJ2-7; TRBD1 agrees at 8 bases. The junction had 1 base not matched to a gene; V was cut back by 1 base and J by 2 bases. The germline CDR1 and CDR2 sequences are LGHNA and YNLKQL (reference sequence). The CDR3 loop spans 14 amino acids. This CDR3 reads CASSQGTGTYEQYF. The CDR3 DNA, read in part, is TGTGCCAGCAGCCAAGGGACAGGGACCTAT.

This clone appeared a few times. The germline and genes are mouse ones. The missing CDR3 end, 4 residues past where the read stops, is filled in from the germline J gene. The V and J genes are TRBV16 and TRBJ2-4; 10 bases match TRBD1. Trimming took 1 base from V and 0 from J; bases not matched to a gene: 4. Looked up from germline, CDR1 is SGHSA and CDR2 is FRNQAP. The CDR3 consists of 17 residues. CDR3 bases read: TGTGCAAGCAGCTTAGGGGGACAGGGGTTTAGTCAAAAC. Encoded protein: CASSLGGQGFSQN. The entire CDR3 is CASSLGGQGFSQNTLYF.

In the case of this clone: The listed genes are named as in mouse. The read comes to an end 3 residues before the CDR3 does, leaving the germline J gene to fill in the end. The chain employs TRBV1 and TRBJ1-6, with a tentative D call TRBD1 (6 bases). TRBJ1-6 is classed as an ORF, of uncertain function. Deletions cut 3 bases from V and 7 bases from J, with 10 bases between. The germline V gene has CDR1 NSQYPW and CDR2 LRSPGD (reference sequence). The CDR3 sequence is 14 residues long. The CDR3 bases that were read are TGCACCTGCAGTGCGAACAGGGAAAATTCGCCC. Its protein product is CTCSANRENSP. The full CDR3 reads CTCSANRENSPLYF.

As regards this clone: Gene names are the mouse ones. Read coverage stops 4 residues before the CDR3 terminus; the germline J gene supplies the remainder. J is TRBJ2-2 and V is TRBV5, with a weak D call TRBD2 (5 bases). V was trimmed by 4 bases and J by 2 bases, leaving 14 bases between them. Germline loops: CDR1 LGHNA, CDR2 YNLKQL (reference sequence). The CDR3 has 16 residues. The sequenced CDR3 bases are TGTGCCAGCAGCCCCGGCTGGGCCCCGAACACCGGG. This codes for CASSPGWAPNTG. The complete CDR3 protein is CASSPGWAPNTGQLYF.

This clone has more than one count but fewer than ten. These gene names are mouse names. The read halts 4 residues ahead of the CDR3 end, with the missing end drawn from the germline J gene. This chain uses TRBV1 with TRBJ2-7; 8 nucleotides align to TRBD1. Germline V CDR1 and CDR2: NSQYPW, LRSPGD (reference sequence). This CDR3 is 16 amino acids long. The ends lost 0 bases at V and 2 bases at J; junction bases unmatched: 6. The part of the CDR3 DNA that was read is TGCACCTGCAGTGCAGATTCCGGACAGGGTCCCTAT. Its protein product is CTCSADSGQGPY. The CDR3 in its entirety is CTCSADSGQGPYEQYF.

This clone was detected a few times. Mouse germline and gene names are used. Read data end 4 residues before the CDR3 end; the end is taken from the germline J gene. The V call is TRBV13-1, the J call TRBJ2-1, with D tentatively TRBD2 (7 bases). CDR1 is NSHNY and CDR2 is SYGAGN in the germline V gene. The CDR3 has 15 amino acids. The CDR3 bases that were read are TGTGCCAGCAGTGAGGGGGGCGGGAGAAGGGCT. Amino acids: CASSEGGGRRA. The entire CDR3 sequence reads CASSEGGGRRAEQFF.

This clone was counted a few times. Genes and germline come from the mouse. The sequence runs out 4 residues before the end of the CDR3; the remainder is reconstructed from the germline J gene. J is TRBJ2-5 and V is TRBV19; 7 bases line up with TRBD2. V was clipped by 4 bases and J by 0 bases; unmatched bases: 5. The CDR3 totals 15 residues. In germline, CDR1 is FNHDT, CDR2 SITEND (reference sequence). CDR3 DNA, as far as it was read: TGTGCCAGCAGTCGGGGGGGGATTAACCAAGAC. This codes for CASSRGGINQD. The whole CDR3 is CASSRGGINQDTQYF.

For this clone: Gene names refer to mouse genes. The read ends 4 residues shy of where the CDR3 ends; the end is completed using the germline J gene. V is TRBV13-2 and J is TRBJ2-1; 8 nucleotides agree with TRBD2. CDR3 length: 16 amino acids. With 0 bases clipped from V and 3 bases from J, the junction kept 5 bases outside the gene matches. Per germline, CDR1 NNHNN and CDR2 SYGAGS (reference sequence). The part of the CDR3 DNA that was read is TGTGCCAGCGGTGATGCCTGGGGGGCTCCCTATGCT. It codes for CASGDAWGAPYA. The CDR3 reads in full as CASGDAWGAPYAEQFF.

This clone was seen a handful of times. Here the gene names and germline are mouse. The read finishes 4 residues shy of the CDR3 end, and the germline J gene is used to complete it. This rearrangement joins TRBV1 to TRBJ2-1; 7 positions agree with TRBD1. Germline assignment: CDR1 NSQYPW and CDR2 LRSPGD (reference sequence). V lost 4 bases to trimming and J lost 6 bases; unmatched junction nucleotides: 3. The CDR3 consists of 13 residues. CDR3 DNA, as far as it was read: TGCACCTGCAGTGACAGGGGTTTTGCT. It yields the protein CTCSDRGFA. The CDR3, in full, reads CTCSDRGFAEQFF.

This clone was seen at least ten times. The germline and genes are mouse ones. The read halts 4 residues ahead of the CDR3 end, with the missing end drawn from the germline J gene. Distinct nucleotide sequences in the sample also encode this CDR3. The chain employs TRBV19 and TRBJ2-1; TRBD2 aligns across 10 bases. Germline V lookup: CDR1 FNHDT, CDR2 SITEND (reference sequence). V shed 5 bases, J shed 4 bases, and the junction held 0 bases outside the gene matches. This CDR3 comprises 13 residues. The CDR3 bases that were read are TGTGCCAGCAGGACTGGGGGGTATGCT. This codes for CASRTGGYA. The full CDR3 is CASRTGGYAEQFF.

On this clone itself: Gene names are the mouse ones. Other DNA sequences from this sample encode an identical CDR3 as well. CDR3 DNA, as far as it was read: TGTGCCTGGAGTCTACAGGGGGGGAACACA. Protein product: CAWSLQGGNT. The entire CDR3 reads CAWSLQGGNTEVFF. This chain uses TRBV31 with TRBJ1-1; 8 positions match TRBD1. From the germline J gene comes the end of the CDR3, since the read stops 4 residues before it. CDR1 and CDR2 (germline): GKSSPN, SITVG. This CDR3 has 14 residues. Trimming took 0 bases from V and 1 from J; bases not matched to a gene: 1.

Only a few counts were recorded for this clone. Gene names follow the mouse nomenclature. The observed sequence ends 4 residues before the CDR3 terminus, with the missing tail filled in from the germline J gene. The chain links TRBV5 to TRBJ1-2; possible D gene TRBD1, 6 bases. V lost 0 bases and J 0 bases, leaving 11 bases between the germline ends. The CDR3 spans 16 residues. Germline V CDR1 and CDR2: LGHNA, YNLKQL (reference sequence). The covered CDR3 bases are TGTGCCAGCAGCCAAGAGGCTGGGGGCCCAAACTCC. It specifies CASSQEAGGPNS. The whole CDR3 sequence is CASSQEAGGPNSDYTF.

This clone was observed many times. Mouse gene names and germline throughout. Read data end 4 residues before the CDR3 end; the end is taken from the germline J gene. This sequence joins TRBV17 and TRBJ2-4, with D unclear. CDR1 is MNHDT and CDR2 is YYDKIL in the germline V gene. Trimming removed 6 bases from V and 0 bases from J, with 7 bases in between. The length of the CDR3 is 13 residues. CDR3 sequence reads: CASRRGSQNTLYF. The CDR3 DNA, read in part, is TGTGCTAGCAGACGAGGTAGTCAAAAC.

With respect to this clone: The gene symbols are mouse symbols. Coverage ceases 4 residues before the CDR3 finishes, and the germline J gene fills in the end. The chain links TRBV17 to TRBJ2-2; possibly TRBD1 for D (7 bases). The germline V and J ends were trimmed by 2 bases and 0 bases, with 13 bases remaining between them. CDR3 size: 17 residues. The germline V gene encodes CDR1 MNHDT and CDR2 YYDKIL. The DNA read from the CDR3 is TGTGCTAGCAGTAGAATGAGGGGGCGCTCAAACACCGGG. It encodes CASSRMRGRSNTG. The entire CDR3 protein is CASSRMRGRSNTGQLYF.

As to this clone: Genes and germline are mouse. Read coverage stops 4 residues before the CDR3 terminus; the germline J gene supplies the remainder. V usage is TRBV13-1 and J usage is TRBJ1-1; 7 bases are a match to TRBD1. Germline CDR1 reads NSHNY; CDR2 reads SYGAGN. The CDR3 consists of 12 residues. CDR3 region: CASSDRDREVFF. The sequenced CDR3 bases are TGTGCCAGCAGTGATCGGGACAGA.

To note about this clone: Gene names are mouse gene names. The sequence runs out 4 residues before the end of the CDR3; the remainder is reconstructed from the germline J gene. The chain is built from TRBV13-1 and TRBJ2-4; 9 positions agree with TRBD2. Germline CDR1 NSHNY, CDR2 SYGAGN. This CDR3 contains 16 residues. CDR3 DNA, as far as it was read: TGTGCCAGCAGTGATGCGTTTGGGGGGGCGGAGAAC. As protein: CASSDAFGGAEN. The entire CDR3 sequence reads CASSDAFGGAENTLYF.

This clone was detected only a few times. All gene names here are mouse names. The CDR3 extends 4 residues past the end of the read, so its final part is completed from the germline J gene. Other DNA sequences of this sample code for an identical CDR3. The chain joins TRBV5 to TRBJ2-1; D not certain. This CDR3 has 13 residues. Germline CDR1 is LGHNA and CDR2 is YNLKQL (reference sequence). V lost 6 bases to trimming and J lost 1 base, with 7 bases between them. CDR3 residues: CASSPQNYAEQFF. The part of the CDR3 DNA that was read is TGTGCCAGCAGTCCACAAAACTATGCT.

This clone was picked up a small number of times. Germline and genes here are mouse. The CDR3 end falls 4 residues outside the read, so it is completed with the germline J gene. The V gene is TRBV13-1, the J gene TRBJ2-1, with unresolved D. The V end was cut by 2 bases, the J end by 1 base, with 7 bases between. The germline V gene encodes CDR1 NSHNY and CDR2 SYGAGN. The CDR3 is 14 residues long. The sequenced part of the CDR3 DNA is TGTGCCAGCAGTGACCACAAAAACTATGCT. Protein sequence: CASSDHKNYA. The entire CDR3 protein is CASSDHKNYAEQFF.

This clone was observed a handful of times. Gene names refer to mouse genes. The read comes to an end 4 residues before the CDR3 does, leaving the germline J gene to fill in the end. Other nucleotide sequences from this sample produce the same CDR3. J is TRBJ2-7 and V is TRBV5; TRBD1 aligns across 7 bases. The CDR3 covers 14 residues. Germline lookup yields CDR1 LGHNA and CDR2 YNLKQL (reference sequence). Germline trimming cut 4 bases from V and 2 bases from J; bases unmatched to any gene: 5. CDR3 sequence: CASSPRQGAYEQYF. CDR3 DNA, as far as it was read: TGTGCCAGCAGCCCCCGCCAGGGGGCCTAT.

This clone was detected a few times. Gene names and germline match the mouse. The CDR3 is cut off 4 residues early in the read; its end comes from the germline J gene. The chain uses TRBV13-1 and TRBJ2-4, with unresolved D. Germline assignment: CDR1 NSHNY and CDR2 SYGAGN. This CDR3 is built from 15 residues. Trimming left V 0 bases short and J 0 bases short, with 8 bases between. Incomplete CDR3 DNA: TGTGCCAGCAGTGATGCCAGAAATAGTCAAAAC. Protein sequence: CASSDARNSQN. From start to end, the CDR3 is CASSDARNSQNTLYF.

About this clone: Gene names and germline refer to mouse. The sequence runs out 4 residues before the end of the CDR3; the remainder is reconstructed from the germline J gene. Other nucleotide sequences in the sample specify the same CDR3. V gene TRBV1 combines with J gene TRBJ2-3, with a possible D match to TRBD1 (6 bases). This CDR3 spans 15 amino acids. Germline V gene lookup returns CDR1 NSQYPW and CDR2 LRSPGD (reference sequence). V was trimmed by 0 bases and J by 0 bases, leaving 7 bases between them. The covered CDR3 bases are TGCACCTGCAGTGCAGAAGGGGGTAGTGCAGAA. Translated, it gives CTCSAEGGSAE. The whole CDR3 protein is CTCSAEGGSAETLYF.

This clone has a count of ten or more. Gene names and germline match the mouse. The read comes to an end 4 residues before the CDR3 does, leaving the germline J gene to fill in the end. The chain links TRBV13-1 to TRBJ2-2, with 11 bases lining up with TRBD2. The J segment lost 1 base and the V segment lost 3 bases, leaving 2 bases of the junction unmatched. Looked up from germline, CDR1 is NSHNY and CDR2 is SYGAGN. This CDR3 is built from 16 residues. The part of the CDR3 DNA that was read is TGTGCCAGCAGTGGGGGACTGGGGGAAAACACCGGG. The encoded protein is CASSGGLGENTG. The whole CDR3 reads CASSGGLGENTGQLYF.

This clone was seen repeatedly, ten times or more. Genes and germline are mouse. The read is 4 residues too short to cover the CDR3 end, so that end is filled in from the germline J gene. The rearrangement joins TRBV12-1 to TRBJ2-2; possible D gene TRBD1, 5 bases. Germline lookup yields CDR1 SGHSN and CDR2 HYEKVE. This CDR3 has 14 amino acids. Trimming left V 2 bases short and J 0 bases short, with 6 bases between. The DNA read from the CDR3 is TGTGCCAGCTCTCCAGGGTCAAACACCGGG. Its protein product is CASSPGSNTG. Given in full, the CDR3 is CASSPGSNTGQLYF.